This entry lists 22 T cell receptor beta chains sequenced from one sample in a study of blood T cell repertoires in COVID-19 (dated by TCRdb to the early 2020s). The library was prepared using the immunoSEQ multiplex PCR assay. The table was pulled from immuneACCESS by TCRdb, which kept in-frame rearrangements only. Such tables lose some clones; where checked, under half of the loss comes from unresolved V genes, and the rest has no known cause. The sample table records approximately 300,000 clones; 90% of these occur just once. The ten largest clones represent roughly 3.9% of the sample. Sequenced: PBMCs or T cells enriched from blood (not recorded which). These receptors all come from a woman in her twenties or thirties who had been exposed to COVID-19.

The chain is built from TRBV5-6 and TRBJ2-3; 7 nucleotides line up with TRBD2. V trimming: 0 bases; J trimming: 4 bases; junction bases outside the gene matches: 5. The CDR3 runs 15 residues. CDR1 is SGHDT and CDR2 is YYEEEE in the germline V gene. CDR3 sequence reads: CASSLVSGRADTQYF. CDR3 DNA: TGTGCCAGCAGCTTGGTTTCGGGGAGGGCAGATACGCAGTATTTT. Variable domain in full (rest from reference TRBV5-6 and TRBJ2-3): DAGVTQSPTHLIKTRGQQVTLRCSPKSGHDTVSWYQQALGQGPQFIFQYYEEEERQRGNFPDRFSGHQFPNYSSELNVNALLLGDSALYLCASSLVSGRADTQYFGPGTRLTVL.

This sequence joins TRBV18 and TRBJ1-2; tentative D call: TRBD1 (5 bases). V was pared by 0 bases and J by 4 bases, with 9 bases between. This CDR3 is built from 14 residues. Germline CDR1 is KGHSH and CDR2 is LQKENI. The CDR3 coding sequence is TGTGCCAGCTCACCACCCGGACACGGCTATGGCTACACCTTC. This sequence encodes CASSPPGHGYGYTF.

This sequence joins TRBV6-5 and TRBJ1-5; 10 nucleotides line up with TRBD1. Losses at the gene ends were 8 bases for V and 8 bases for J; bases not matched to a gene: 9. Germline V gene sequence: CDR1 MNHEY, CDR2 SVGAGI. The CDR3 is 14 amino acids. The CDR3 coding sequence is TGTGCCAGCTCCCCGCGGGGGACAGGGGAGCCCCAGCATTTT. Its protein is CASSPRGTGEPQHF.

Comment on this clone: The identical CDR3 is also encoded by other nucleotide sequences in the sample. The J gene is TRBJ1-2, the V gene TRBV20-1; D is ambiguous. This CDR3 spans 11 amino acids. CDR1 is DFQATT, CDR2 SNEGSKA, per germline (reference sequence). V dropped 2 bases and J dropped 3 bases, with 4 bases sitting between them. The CDR3 DNA sequence: TGCAGTGCTAGACGTGACTATGGCTACACCTTC. It is translated as CSARRDYGYTF.

This chain uses TRBV6-5 with TRBJ1-4; D might be TRBD1 (6 bases). The CDR3 consists of 16 residues. Germline lookup yields CDR1 MNHEY and CDR2 SVGAGI. The V gene lost 0 bases and the J gene lost 5 bases, with 13 bases spanning the gap. CDR3 sequence (DNA): TGTGCCAGCAGTTACTCGATTCGCCAGGGGAATGAAAAACTGTTTTTT. It codes for CASSYSIRQGNEKLFF.

J is TRBJ2-1 and V is TRBV4-3; TRBD2 matches 7 bases. CDR3 size: 13 residues. Germline-derived CDR1 and CDR2 are LGHNA and YSLEER. V trimming: 0 bases; J trimming: 10 bases; junction bases outside the gene matches: 3. CDR3 sequence: CASSQEWRGEQFF. Here the CDR3 DNA reads TGCGCCAGCAGCCAAGAATGGCGGGGGGAGCAGTTCTTC.

The rearrangement uses TRBV11-2 and TRBJ2-5; D remains unclear. Trimming left V 0 bases short and J 5 bases short, with 4 bases between. The CDR3 extends over 12 amino acids. The V gene's germline CDR1 is SGHAT and CDR2 FQNNGV. The CDR3 loop reads CASSLDRETQYF. Here the CDR3 DNA reads TGTGCCAGCAGCTTAGATCGGGAGACCCAGTACTTC.

As for this clone: This CDR3 is missing its conserved last phenylalanine or tryptophan, likely due to a read error. The DNA is left out, because the CDR3 cannot be placed on it with certainty; the CDR3 is given as TCRdb lists it. This sequence joins TRBV13 and TRBJ2-7; TRBD2 is the table's D call and was not checked against the DNA. The CDR3 has 13 amino acids, counting both end residues. Germline CDR1 and CDR2: PRHDT and FYEKMQ (reference sequence). This chain's CDR3 is CASSSRLAGAPRL.

This chain links TRBV29-1 with TRBJ2-3; 9 nucleotides match TRBD2. Germline assignment: CDR1 SQVTM and CDR2 ANQGSEA. Trimming cost V 3 bases and J 0 bases; bases outside gene matches: 13. The length of the CDR3 is 18 residues. The CDR3 DNA sequence: TGCAGCGTTGACGGAAATCCTCGAGCGGGGGGTAGCACAGATACGCAGTATTTT. It codes for CSVDGNPRAGGSTDTQYF.

For this clone: Other nucleotide sequences in the sample specify the same CDR3. The rearrangement uses TRBV5-1 and TRBJ2-3; D is uncertain. The CDR3 extends over 15 amino acids. Trimming left V 0 bases short and J 0 bases short, with 8 bases between. Germline loops: CDR1 SGHRS, CDR2 YFSETQ. CDR3 loop: CASSLELASTDTQYF. DNA of the CDR3: TGCGCCAGCAGCTTGGAATTAGCAAGCACAGATACGCAGTATTTT.

There are many counts of this clone. The V call is TRBV10-1, the J call TRBJ1-5; 8 nucleotides align to TRBD1. The germline V gene has CDR1 WNHNN and CDR2 SYGVQD (reference sequence). V gave up 7 bases and J gave up 7 bases; unmatched junction bases: 9. The CDR3 consists of 14 residues. The CDR3, as DNA: TGCGCCAGCATAGCCAACAGGGGGATGCAGCCCCAGCATTTT. As protein: CASIANRGMQPQHF.

The gene calls are TRBV19 and TRBJ2-7; 11 bases agree with TRBD1. Germline V gene lookup returns CDR1 LNHDA and CDR2 SQIVND (reference sequence). The CDR3 totals 15 residues. J lost 3 bases, V lost 6 bases, and 7 bases had no gene match. CDR3 bases: TGTGCCAGTAGATCCGGGACAGGGGGGAGCTACGAGCAGTACTTC. It codes for CASRSGTGGSYEQYF.

The rearrangement links TRBV18 to TRBJ2-1; the D gene is possibly TRBD2 (6 bases). Germline loops: CDR1 KGHSH, CDR2 LQKENI. Trimming cost V 2 bases and J 7 bases, with 9 bases left between them. The CDR3 sequence is 13 residues long. The CDR3 spells CASSPGTFNEQFF. The CDR3 DNA follows: TGTGCCAGCTCACCAGGGACTTTTAATGAGCAGTTCTTC.

This chain connects TRBV9 to TRBJ1-1; tentatively, D is TRBD1 (5 bases). Per germline, CDR1 SGDLS and CDR2 YYNGEE. This CDR3 comprises 15 residues. Trimming pared 0 bases from V and 9 bases from J, leaving 18 bases between. DNA of the CDR3: TGTGCCAGCAGCGTAGCCCCCGGGACTGGAATTAAAGCTTTCTTT. Translated: CASSVAPGTGIKAFF. The variable domain in full, with the rest retrieved from reference TRBV9 and TRBJ1-1, is DSGVTQTPKHLITATGQRVTLRCSPRSGDLSVYWYQQSLDQGLQFLIQYYNGEERAKGNILERFSAQQFPDLHSELNLSSLELGDSALYFCASSVAPGTGIKAFFGQGTRLTVV.

The CDR3 loop reads CASSLRQGARYEQYF. Written as DNA, the CDR3 is TGTGCCAGCAGCTTAAGACAGGGGGCGAGATACGAGCAGTACTTC. This sequence joins TRBV7-2 and TRBJ2-7, with 10 bases fitting TRBD1. The CDR3 spans 15 residues. Germline-derived CDR1 and CDR2 are SGHTA and FQGNSA. Losses at the gene ends were 2 bases for V and 4 bases for J; bases not matched to a gene: 5.

This sequence joins TRBV7-8 and TRBJ2-1; 9 bases align to TRBD2. The CDR3 sequence is 18 residues long. Trimming cost V 3 bases and J 2 bases; bases outside gene matches: 11. Germline V gene lookup returns CDR1 SGHVS and CDR2 FQNEAQ. The CDR3 reads CASSLTLLAGATYNEQFF. The CDR3 DNA reads TGTGCCAGCAGCTTGACCCTCTTAGCGGGGGCCACCTACAATGAGCAGTTCTTC.

This chain links TRBV7-2 with TRBJ2-3; 7 positions match TRBD2. The CDR3 covers 15 residues. In germline, CDR1 is SGHTA, CDR2 FQGNSA. With 3 bases clipped from V and 3 bases from J, the junction kept 6 bases outside the gene matches. The CDR3 sequence is CASSFRRGGTDTQYF. CDR3 coding DNA: TGTGCCAGCAGCTTCCGGCGGGGAGGGACAGATACGCAGTATTTT. The variable domain in full, completed from reference TRBV7-2 and TRBJ2-3, reads GAGVSQSPSNKVTEKGKDVELRCDPISGHTALYWYRQSLGQGLEFLIYFQGNSAPDKSGLPSDRFSAERTGGSVSTLTIQRTQQEDSAVYLCASSFRRGGTDTQYFGPGTRLTVL.

The chain joins TRBV5-1 to TRBJ2-7, with TRBD1 as a possible D gene (6 bases). V shed 4 bases and J shed 4 bases, with 12 bases lying between them. The CDR3 contains 13 residues. CDR1 SGHRS and CDR2 YFSETQ come from the germline V gene. As DNA, the CDR3 is TGCGCCAGCAGCCCAATACAGGGATACGAGCAGTACTTC. This translates into CASSPIQGYEQYF. The full variable domain, with the rest looked up from reference TRBV5-1 and TRBJ2-7, is KAGVTQTPRYLIKTRGQQVTLSCSPISGHRSVSWYQQTPGQGLQFLFEYFSETQRNKGNFPGRFSGRQFSNSRSEMNVSTLELGDSALYLCASSPIQGYEQYFGPGTRLTVT.

V usage is TRBV6-5 and J usage is TRBJ1-6, with a tentative D call TRBD1 (5 bases). Trimming cost V 2 bases and J 5 bases, with 13 bases left between them. Germline V gives CDR1 MNHEY, CDR2 SVGAGI. The CDR3 is made up of 16 amino acids. The DNA of the CDR3 is TGTGCCAGCAGTTACGGGGGGACTTGGGATAATTCACCCCTCCACTTT. It yields the protein CASSYGGTWDNSPLHF.

The chain joins TRBV7-2 to TRBJ1-3; 10 nucleotides align to TRBD1. Losses at the gene ends were 1 base for V and 0 bases for J; bases not matched to a gene: 3. The V gene's germline CDR1 is SGHTA and CDR2 FQGNSA. There are 17 residues in the CDR3. The CDR3 protein is CASSLVTGGSSGNTIYF. DNA for the CDR3: TGTGCCAGCAGCTTAGTGACAGGGGGCAGCTCTGGAAACACCATATATTTT.

V and J are TRBV30 and TRBJ1-1, with TRBD1 matching 8 bases. Germline CDR1 and CDR2: GTSNPN and SVGIG (reference sequence). CDR3 length: 12 amino acids. The V gene end was trimmed by 7 bases and the J gene end by 7 bases; junction bases not matched to a gene: 8. The CDR3 nucleotides read TGTGCCTACCAGACAGGGGCAAATGAAGCTTTCTTT. Translated: CAYQTGANEAFF.

The chain is built from TRBV7-2 and TRBJ2-5; TRBD2 is a possible D gene (6 bases). Looked up from germline, CDR1 is SGHTA and CDR2 is FQGNSA. With 3 bases removed from V and 4 bases from J, the gap between germline ends came to 15 bases. The CDR3 is 15 amino acids. The CDR3 loop is CASSLNGWDSETQYF. The CDR3 DNA follows: TGTGCCAGCAGCTTGAACGGTTGGGACTCAGAGACCCAGTACTTC.